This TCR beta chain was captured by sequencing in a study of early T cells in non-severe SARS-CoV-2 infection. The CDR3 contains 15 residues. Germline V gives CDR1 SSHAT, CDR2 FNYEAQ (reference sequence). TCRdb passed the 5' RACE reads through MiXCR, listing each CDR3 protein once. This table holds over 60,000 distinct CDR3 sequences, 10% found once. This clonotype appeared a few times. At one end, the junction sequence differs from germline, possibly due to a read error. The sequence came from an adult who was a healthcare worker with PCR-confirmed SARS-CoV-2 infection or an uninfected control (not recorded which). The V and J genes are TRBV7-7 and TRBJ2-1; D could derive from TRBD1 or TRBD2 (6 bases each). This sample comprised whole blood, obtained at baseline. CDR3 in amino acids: CASSFSGASYNEQFF. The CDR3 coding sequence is TGTGCTAGCAGCTTTTCGGGGGCATCCTACAATGAGCAGTTCTTC.